The 32 T cell receptor beta chains below come from one sample, sequenced in a study of human T cells and chemical hapten exposure. TCRdb reprocessed the RACE reads with MiXCR, giving one entry per CDR3 protein. The profile covers 84,000 or so distinct CDR3 sequences, with over 6.5% appearing a single time and 2.6% taken by the ten largest. The time point was: pre-sensitization, week 0. Treatment in this sample: therapeutic diphenylcyclopropenone sensitization with weekly scalp DPC. The sample here was whole blood, taken in connection with sensitization to the hapten diphenylcyclopropenone (DPC). These receptors all come from a man aged 35 to 55 with alopecia areata. Some clones in this sample may be carry-over from other donors' samples.

The rearrangement uses TRBV5-1 and TRBJ2-3; 8 nucleotides align to TRBD1. Looked up from germline, CDR1 is SGHRS and CDR2 is YFSETQ. The CDR3 sequence is 16 residues long. V shed 6 bases, J shed 6 bases, and the junction held 15 bases outside the gene matches. The DNA for the CDR3 is TGCGCCAGCACTGGGAGCGACAGGGGATTATCGGATACGCAGTATTTT. This codes for CASTGSDRGLSDTQYF.

At least ten counts were recorded for this clonotype. One junction end disagrees with the germline gene, perhaps due to a read error. This sequence joins TRBV5-1 and TRBJ2-3, with 7 bases fitting TRBD1. The CDR3 consists of 11 residues. Germline V gene lookup returns CDR1 SGHRS and CDR2 YFSETQ. Here the CDR3 DNA reads TGCGCCAGCAGCATCCGGGACAGCTTGTTTTTT. It encodes CASSIRDSLFF.

This clonotype was seen at least ten times. This chain joins TRBV12-3 or TRBV12-4 and TRBJ1-3; D remains ambiguous. V was pared by 3 bases and J by 9 bases, with 12 bases between. This CDR3 is 13 amino acids long. CDR3 sequence: CASSLDGRSTIYF. CDR3 sequence (DNA): TGTGCCAGCAGTTTGGACGGAAGGAGCACCATATATTTT.

This clonotype was counted many times. V usage is TRBV20-1 and J usage is TRBJ2-1; D is undetermined. V dropped 7 bases and J dropped 5 bases, with 12 bases sitting between them. Germline CDR1 is DFQATT and CDR2 is SNEGSKA (reference sequence). This CDR3 contains 12 residues. The CDR3 is CSGAVGDNEQFF. The CDR3 nucleotides are TGCAGTGGAGCTGTAGGAGACAATGAGCAGTTCTTC.

This clonotype occurred a few times. The CDR3, as DNA: TGTGCCACCCAAACATCCGGAGCCAGCTACGAGCAGTACTTC. Protein product: CATQTSGASYEQYF. The chain has TRBV28 and TRBJ2-7; no reliable D call. The CDR3 has 14 residues. Germline V gives CDR1 MDHEN, CDR2 SYDVKM. The germline V and J ends were trimmed by 10 bases and 3 bases, with 19 bases remaining between them.

The rearrangement links TRBV10-3 to TRBJ2-7; 8 bases are shared with TRBD1. V gave up 5 bases and J gave up 3 bases; unmatched junction bases: 6. CDR3 length: 14 residues. Looked up from germline, CDR1 is ENHRY and CDR2 is SYGVKD. The CDR3 DNA reads TGTGCCATCAGTCCCACGGACAGGGACTACGAGCAGTACTTC. The encoded protein is CAISPTDRDYEQYF.

This clonotype was seen at least ten times. This chain links TRBV4-3 with TRBJ1-2; no firm D call. The length of the CDR3 is 14 residues. Looked up from germline, CDR1 is LGHNA and CDR2 is YSLEER. The V end was cut by 0 bases, the J end by 0 bases, with 5 bases between. The CDR3 coding sequence is TGCGCCAGCAGCCAAGAGACGGCTAACTATGGCTACACCTTC. It yields the protein CASSQETANYGYTF.

The sample holds a few counts of this clonotype. J is TRBJ2-1 and V is TRBV19; possibly TRBD1 for D (5 bases). The CDR3 has 15 amino acids. V was pared by 7 bases and J by 5 bases, with 18 bases between. The germline V gene encodes CDR1 LNHDA and CDR2 SQIVND (reference sequence). The CDR3 reads CASIPRRGLDNEQFF. CDR3 DNA: TGTGCCAGTATTCCCCGTAGGGGTCTAGACAATGAGCAGTTCTTC. Filled out from reference TRBV19 and TRBJ2-1, the complete variable domain reads DGGITQSPKYLFRKEGQNVTLSCEQNLNHDAMYWYRQDPGQGLRLIYYSQIVNDFQKGDIAEGYSVSREKKESFPLTVTSAQKNPTAFYLCASIPRRGLDNEQFFGPGTRLTVL.

This clonotype was observed a few times. The rearrangement joins TRBV5-1 to TRBJ2-5, with 11 bases matching TRBD1. This CDR3 region has 15 residues. Germline lookup yields CDR1 SGHRS and CDR2 YFSETQ. J was trimmed by 1 base and V by 6 bases; bases with no gene match: 5. This CDR3 is CASMGQGGRQETQYF. The CDR3 bases are TGCGCCAGCATGGGACAGGGGGGACGCCAAGAGACCCAGTACTTC.

In its sample, this clonotype was seen many times. The CDR3: CASSKGQGAGANVLTF. Written as DNA, the CDR3 is TGTGCCAGTAGTAAGGGACAGGGGGCTGGGGCCAACGTCCTGACTTTC. The genes are TRBV19 and TRBJ2-6, with 11 nucleotides matching TRBD1. V shed 4 bases, J shed 2 bases, and the junction held 1 base outside the gene matches. This CDR3 contains 16 residues. CDR1 is LNHDA, CDR2 SQIVND, per germline (reference sequence).

In its sample, this clonotype was seen a few times. This chain uses TRBV28 with TRBJ2-1; TRBD2 aligns across 7 bases. The CDR3 has 15 amino acids. With V trimmed by 3 bases and J by 3 bases, 5 bases remained unmatched. Germline values: CDR1 MDHEN, CDR2 SYDVKM. Here the CDR3 DNA reads TGTGCCAGCAGTTTTACAGCGGGGAACTACAATGAGCAGTTCTTC. Amino acid sequence: CASSFTAGNYNEQFF.

This clonotype was observed a handful of times. The chain links TRBV9 to TRBJ2-1; a possible D gene is TRBD2 (5 bases). The germline V gene has CDR1 SGDLS and CDR2 YYNGEE. Trimming stripped 0 bases from V and 7 bases from J, with 11 bases between. The CDR3 is 14 amino acids. The CDR3, as DNA: TGTGCCAGCAGCGTAGCTCATTCGGGGAATGAGCAGTTCTTC. It translates to CASSVAHSGNEQFF.

This clonotype was observed a few times. The CDR3 region is CAWSIGTAQPQHF. The CDR3 nucleotides read TGTGCCTGGAGTATTGGGACGGCCCAGCCCCAGCATTTT. The chain employs TRBV30 and TRBJ1-5, with D perhaps TRBD1 (5 bases). Germline V gene data show CDR1 as GTSNPN and CDR2 as SVGIG (reference sequence). The CDR3 spans 13 residues. Trimming removed 2 bases at V and 7 bases at J, with 12 bases between.

The rearrangement links TRBV7-9 to TRBJ1-2; 7 bases agree with TRBD1. The CDR3 has 13 residues. V lost 5 bases, J lost 6 bases, and 6 bases stayed unmatched. Germline lookup yields CDR1 SEHNR and CDR2 FQNEAQ (reference sequence). CDR3 in amino acids: CASSPWDRDGYTF. CDR3 DNA sequence: TGTGCCAGCAGCCCGTGGGACAGAGATGGCTACACCTTC. Full variable domain (missing parts from reference TRBV7-9 and TRBJ1-2): DTGVSQNPRHKITKRGQNVTFRCDPISEHNRLYWYRQTLGQGPEFLTYFQNEAQLEKSRLLSDRFSAERPKGSFSTLEIQRTEQGDSAMYLCASSPWDRDGYTFGSGTRLTVV.

This clonotype was picked up many times. This chain joins TRBV2 and TRBJ2-5; 9 bases are a match to TRBD1. CDR1 and CDR2 from the germline V gene are SNHLY and FYNNEI. The V segment lost 2 bases and the J segment 4 bases; nucleotides outside the gene matches: 5. The CDR3 is made up of 15 amino acids. DNA of the CDR3: TGTGCCAGCAGTGAATTCACAGGGGGCAGAGAGACCCAGTACTTC. This encodes CASSEFTGGRETQYF.

V and J are TRBV28 and TRBJ2-7; TRBD2 matches 8 bases. The CDR3 runs 14 residues. After removal of 7 bases from V and 2 bases from J, the junction contained 7 bases not matched to a gene. The germline V gene has CDR1 MDHEN and CDR2 SYDVKM. This CDR3 is CASKPVGRAYEQYF. The CDR3 nucleotides read TGTGCCAGCAAGCCGGTCGGGAGGGCCTACGAGCAGTACTTC.

This clonotype occurred a few times. This rearrangement joins TRBV5-4 to TRBJ2-7, with no clear D. This CDR3 comprises 13 residues. Looked up from germline, CDR1 is SGHNT and CDR2 is YYREEE (reference sequence). Trimming took off 3 bases at V and 5 bases at J, with 12 bases between the two ends. The CDR3 region has the DNA TGTGCCAGCAGCTCCGCTAAATCTCACGAGCAGTACTTC. This sequence encodes CASSSAKSHEQYF.

The chain joins TRBV18 to TRBJ1-4, with a weak D call TRBD1 (6 bases). Trimming removed 3 bases from V and 8 bases from J, with 13 bases in between. CDR1 KGHSH and CDR2 LQKENI come from the germline V gene. The CDR3 runs 14 residues. Here the CDR3 reads CASSPSRQVEKLFF. The DNA of the CDR3 is TGTGCCAGCTCACCTTCTAGACAGGTGGAAAAACTGTTTTTT. The variable domain in full, with the rest retrieved from reference TRBV18 and TRBJ1-4, is NAGVMQNPRHLVRRRGQEARLRCSPMKGHSHVYWYRQLPEEGLKFMVYLQKENIIDESGMPKERFSAEFPKEGPSILRIQQVVRGDSAAYFCASSPSRQVEKLFFGSGTQLSVL.

The rearrangement uses TRBV27 and TRBJ2-4; TRBD1 agrees at 7 bases. CDR1 MNHEY and CDR2 SMNVEV come from the germline V gene (reference sequence). This CDR3 comprises 17 residues. The V gene end was trimmed by 6 bases and the J gene end by 0 bases; junction bases not matched to a gene: 11. The CDR3 DNA is TGTGCCAGCAGCCGTAACGAGGGGGCTCTAGCCAAAAACATTCAGTACTTC. Its translation is CASSRNEGALAKNIQYF.

The chain is built from TRBV6-5 and TRBJ2-5; the match to TRBD1 covers 7 bases. The germline V gene encodes CDR1 MNHEY and CDR2 SVGAGI. This CDR3 has 15 residues. The junction had 7 bases not matched to a gene; V was cut back by 5 bases and J by 1 base. In nucleotides, the CDR3 is TGTGCCAGCAGTGCACAGGGGACCTTCCAAGAGACCCAGTACTTC. Protein product: CASSAQGTFQETQYF.

J is TRBJ2-1 and V is TRBV6-1; unclear D gene. The V gene's germline CDR1 is MNHNS and CDR2 SASEGT. The CDR3 totals 13 residues. Trimming removed 8 bases at V and 4 bases at J, with 12 bases between. CDR3 coding DNA: TGTGCCAGCTCACGGGCAGATTACAATGAGCAGTTCTTC. Amino acids: CASSRADYNEQFF.

This clonotype has a count of ten or more. The V gene is TRBV27, the J gene TRBJ1-6; no reliable D call. Deletions cut 9 bases from V and 7 bases from J, with 16 bases between. CDR3 length: 14 amino acids. CDR1 MNHEY and CDR2 SMNVEV come from the germline V gene (reference sequence). The CDR3 reads CASRSWADNSPLHF. As DNA, the CDR3 is TGTGCCAGTCGCAGCTGGGCCGACAATTCACCCCTCCACTTT.

A remark on this clonotype: This may come from a read error, since a much larger clone is one base off. The genes are TRBV6-5 and TRBJ1-4; D perhaps matches TRBD1 (5 bases). V lost 0 bases and J 0 bases, leaving 11 bases between the germline ends. This CDR3 has 17 amino acids. Germline CDR1 is MNHEY and CDR2 is SVGAGI. CDR3 region: CASSYSIWGTTNEKLFF. CDR3 DNA sequence: TGTGCCAGCAGTTACTCGATTTGGGGGACAACTAATGAAAAACTGTTTTTT.

This clonotype was seen only a few times. This chain uses TRBV20-1 with TRBJ2-2, with TRBD2 matching 11 bases. The CDR3 totals 15 residues. Germline V gene data show CDR1 as DFQATT and CDR2 as SNEGSKA (reference sequence). The V segment lost 5 bases and the J segment 8 bases; nucleotides outside the gene matches: 10. CDR3 sequence (DNA): TGCAGTGCTCTGAGTAGCGGGAGGGCCCCGGGGGAGCTGTTTTTT. Translating it yields CSALSSGRAPGELFF.

This clonotype appeared many times. This chain connects TRBV25-1 to TRBJ1-4, with TRBD1 as a possible D gene (5 bases). Germline V gene sequence: CDR1 MGHDK, CDR2 SYGVNS. Trimming shortened V by 5 bases and J by 8 bases, and 15 bases separated the two germline ends. CDR3 size: 14 residues. The CDR3 region is CASSSSRVVEKLFF. CDR3 in DNA: TGTGCCAGCAGTAGTTCCAGGGTAGTGGAAAAACTGTTTTTT.

This clonotype has a handful of counts. The V and J genes are TRBV20-1 and TRBJ2-1; tentative D call: TRBD2 (6 bases). In germline, CDR1 is DFQATT, CDR2 SNEGSKA (reference sequence). Trimming stripped 6 bases from V and 0 bases from J, with 15 bases between. CDR3 size: 15 residues. Written as DNA, the CDR3 is TGCAGTGCCTCAGGGACTGCAAGCTCCTACAATGAGCAGTTCTTC. This codes for CSASGTASSYNEQFF.

This clonotype came up a few times. V and J are TRBV5-1 and TRBJ2-4; TRBD2 matches at 14 bases. Looked up from germline, CDR1 is SGHRS and CDR2 is YFSETQ. The CDR3 contains 16 residues. V dropped 0 bases and J dropped 5; count of bases not matched to a gene: 1. The CDR3 coding sequence is TGCGCCAGCAGCTTGGGACTAGCGGGAGGGGAAAACATTCAGTACTTC. It translates to CASSLGLAGGENIQYF.

This clonotype was seen at least ten times. The chain combines TRBV20-1 with TRBJ2-5; D gene ambiguous. Germline V gene sequence: CDR1 DFQATT, CDR2 SNEGSKA (reference sequence). Trimming cost V 4 bases and J 2 bases, with 11 bases left between them. The CDR3 is 13 residues long. DNA of the CDR3: TGCAGTGCTACCAGGACGGTACAAGAGACCCAGTACTTC. Translating gives CSATRTVQETQYF.

The sample holds many counts of this clonotype. The chain recombines TRBV7-2 with TRBJ2-6; D unclear. The CDR3 has 13 residues. Trimming cost V 8 bases and J 4 bases, with 9 bases left between them. Germline CDR1 is SGHTA and CDR2 is FQGNSA. The CDR3 loop reads CASVLAGANVLTF. CDR3 in DNA: TGTGCCAGCGTCCTGGCCGGGGCCAACGTCCTGACTTTC.

This clonotype has only a few counts. The rearrangement links TRBV24-1 to TRBJ2-3; TRBD2 matches 8 bases. CDR1 and CDR2 (germline): KGHDR, SFDVKD. The CDR3 totals 13 residues. V was clipped by 10 bases and J by 8 bases; unmatched bases: 10. The CDR3 loop reads CATMSGRLGTQYF. The CDR3 coding sequence is TGTGCCACGATGAGCGGGAGATTAGGTACGCAGTATTTT.

A remark on this clonotype: This may be a read error: a much more frequent sequence differs by one nucleotide. V and J are TRBV7-2 and TRBJ1-6; TRBD1 aligns across 7 bases. The CDR3 runs to 13 residues. Looked up from germline, CDR1 is SGHTA and CDR2 is FQGNSA. The chain's CDR3 is CVSSGTEYSPLHF. Written as DNA, the CDR3 is TGTGTCAGCTCCGGGACAGAGTATTCACCCCTCCACTTT.

This clonotype was recorded a few times. V usage is TRBV24-1 and J usage is TRBJ1-4; D not certain. Per the germline V gene, CDR1 is KGHDR and CDR2 is SFDVKD. The CDR3 loop spans 12 amino acids. V shed 2 bases and J shed 8 bases, with 5 bases lying between them. The CDR3 sequence is CATSDYREKLFF. CDR3 nucleotides: TGTGCCACCAGTGATTATCGCGAAAAACTGTTTTTT.